A selection of T cell receptor beta chains follows, all from one sample in a study of post-analysis software for immune sequencing data. Using its own MiXCR run on the PCR reads, TCRdb lists one record per CDR3 protein. The sample has about 760,000 distinct CDR3 sequences; roughly 27% are singletons. Sequenced sample: blood. Receptor source: a girl under 18 with multiple sclerosis. Each CDR3 is given with its conserved first and last residue. D genes are given only for firm matches. Size is stated for part of the rows, as once, few or many counts, or as a class when the clone is expanded.

j_gene,d_gene,abundance,v_gene,CDR3aa,CDR3nt
TRBJ2-7,TRBD2,NA,TRBV5-1,CASSYSGVRSYEQYF,TGCGCCAGCAGCTATAGCGGGGTTCGGTCCTACGAGCAGTACTTC
TRBJ1-5,NA,NA,TRBV20-1,CNASGTPHQPQHF,TGCAATGCTAGCGGGACTCCTCATCAGCCCCAGCATTTT
TRBJ1-2,NA,NA,TRBV24-1,CATSDIYGYTF,TGTGCCACCAGTGATATCTATGGCTACACCTTC
TRBJ2-1,NA,few,TRBV9,CASSVEGNEQFF,TGTGCCAGCAGCGTAGAAGGCAATGAGCAGTTCTTC
TRBJ2-3,TRBD2,NA,TRBV3-1,CASSQDVAGSPSTDTQYF,TGTGCCAGCAGCCAAGATGTAGCGGGCAGCCCTAGCACAGATACGCAGTATTTT
TRBJ2-5,TRBD1,few,TRBV20-1,CSARGQGRVETQYF,TGCAGTGCTAGGGGACAGGGGAGGGTCGAGACCCAGTACTTC
TRBJ2-7,NA,NA,TRBV4-3,CASSQEARTYEQYF,TGCGCCAGCAGCCAAGAGGCCAGAACCTACGAGCAGTACTTC
TRBJ2-6,NA,NA,TRBV11-2,CASSWGTSTGANVLTF,TGTGCCAGCAGCTGGGGGACCAGTACTGGGGCCAACGTCCTGACTTTC
TRBJ2-4,NA,few,TRBV15,CATSRGAGGDIQYF,TGTGCCACCAGCAGGGGGGCGGGTGGGGACATTCAGTACTTC
TRBJ2-1,NA,NA,TRBV20-1,CSASPAYNEQFF,TGCAGTGCTAGTCCGGCCTACAATGAGCAGTTCTTC
TRBJ1-1,NA,few,TRBV6-6,CASRDRNTEAFF,TGTGCCAGCAGGGACCGGAACACTGAAGCTTTCTTT
TRBJ2-1,NA,NA,TRBV20-1,CSARERQNGEQFF,TGCAGTGCTAGAGAACGGCAGAATGGTGAGCAGTTCTTC